The clone carrying this T cell receptor beta chain was seen a single time. This specimen belongs to a study of blood T cell repertoires in COVID-19. Study details: PBMCs, B-cell-depleted T cells, or T cells were the source of the cDNA or gDNA that made up the material.

Germline lookup yields CDR1 SEHNR and CDR2 FQNEAQ (reference sequence). Trimming cost V 2 bases and J 4 bases, with 17 bases left between them. The CDR3 length is 16 residues. The data were produced by immunoSEQ multiplex PCR, yet TCRdb's version contains in-frame clones alone and is incomplete. The sample lists some 24,000 clones; roughly 79% were seen once. Sequencing was done on a sample of peripheral blood. The V and J genes are TRBV7-9 and TRBJ1-2, with D perhaps matching TRBD1 (6 bases). The TCR sequence derives from a man between 65 and 79 years old with acute or convalescent COVID-19. The CDR3 bases are TGTGCCAGCAGCTTAATTCTGCCTCGACAGGTCTATGGCTACACCTTC. This encodes CASSLILPRQVYGYTF.